The source of this T cell receptor beta chain is a study of blood T cell repertoires in COVID-19. The data were produced by immunoSEQ multiplex PCR, yet TCRdb's version contains in-frame clones alone and is incomplete. The sample contains a few hundred thousand clones, around nine tenths of which appear only once. The CDR3 has 15 residues. The ends were cut back, 3 bases at V and 1 base at J, with 12 bases in the middle. Germline V gene data show CDR1 as KGHSH and CDR2 as LQKENI. The receptor comes from a woman between 25 and 40 years old with COVID-19, enrolled during active disease. Sequencing input: peripheral blood. This chain connects TRBV18 to TRBJ2-5, with a tentative D call TRBD1 (5 bases). CDR3 amino acids: CASSPPQGSQETQYF. The CDR3 region has the DNA TGTGCCAGCTCACCCCCTCAGGGCAGCCAAGAGACCCAGTACTTC.